The 22 T cell receptor beta chains below come from one sample, sequenced in a study of blood T cell repertoires in COVID-19 (dated by TCRdb to about 2020). The receptor library was made with the immunoSEQ multiplex PCR assay. The clones in this table, taken by TCRdb from immuneACCESS, are in-frame only. Not every clone is retained; where verified, under half of the shortfall comes from an unresolved V gene, and the cause of the rest is unknown. The table for this sample lists 650,000 to 800,000 clones; about nine tenths of them were counted only once. Of the sample, under 0.3% is held by the ten largest clones. The sample consisted of peripheral blood. These receptors came from a woman aged 18-29 years with acute or convalescent COVID-19.

This chain links TRBV9 with TRBJ2-2; perhaps TRBD1 as D (6 bases). Germline loops: CDR1 SGDLS, CDR2 YYNGEE. V was shortened by 0 bases and J by 3 bases, with 6 bases between the two germline ends. The CDR3 length is 14 residues. The CDR3: CASSVEGDTGELFF. CDR3 coding DNA: TGTGCCAGCAGCGTAGAGGGGGACACCGGGGAGCTGTTTTTT.

The chain's CDR3 is CASSLYGGSGTQYF. DNA of the CDR3: TGTGCCAGCAGTTTGTACGGGGGGAGTGGTACGCAGTATTTT. The J gene is TRBJ2-3, the V gene TRBV27, with 7 bases identical to TRBD2. There are 14 residues in the CDR3. V shed 3 bases, J shed 8 bases, and the junction held 8 bases outside the gene matches. Germline lookup yields CDR1 MNHEY and CDR2 SMNVEV (reference sequence).

The V gene is TRBV11-2, the J gene TRBJ2-1, with TRBD1 matching over 9 bases. This CDR3 has 15 residues. The V segment lost 8 bases and the J segment 6 bases; nucleotides outside the gene matches: 11. Germline V gene lookup returns CDR1 SGHAT and CDR2 FQNNGV. CDR3 in amino acids: CASSAWDRAGNEQFF. Here the CDR3 DNA reads TGTGCCAGCTCAGCTTGGGACAGGGCGGGCAATGAGCAGTTCTTC.

About this clone itself: Other nucleotide sequences from this sample produce the same CDR3. This chain links TRBV12-3 or TRBV12-4 with TRBJ1-2; 11 bases are shared with TRBD1. V lost 6 bases to trimming and J lost 3 bases; unmatched junction nucleotides: 0. The CDR3 spans 13 residues. This CDR3 is CASRGQGDYGYTF. CDR3 nucleotides: TGTGCCAGCAGGGGACAGGGGGACTATGGCTACACCTTC.

This clone was recorded once. J is TRBJ2-7 and V is TRBV20-1; TRBD2 agrees at 12 bases. The CDR3 has 15 amino acids. Trimming took 3 bases from V and 2 from J; bases not matched to a gene: 5. CDR1 is DFQATT and CDR2 is SNEGSKA in the germline V gene (reference sequence). The CDR3 loop reads CSASELAGGPYEQYF. CDR3 bases: TGCAGTGCTAGTGAGCTAGCGGGGGGGCCCTACGAGCAGTACTTC.

The table lists this clone with a count of one. The genes are TRBV6-5 and TRBJ2-7; 7 bases are a match to TRBD2. CDR3 length: 13 amino acids. V shed 6 bases, J shed 3 bases, and the junction held 5 bases outside the gene matches. Germline CDR1 is MNHEY and CDR2 is SVGAGI. CDR3 in amino acids: CASRGGGIYEQYF. The CDR3 DNA is TGTGCCAGCAGAGGCGGGGGAATCTACGAGCAGTACTTC.

The chain carries TRBV18 and TRBJ2-6; the D is unclear. Trimming took 0 bases from V and 2 from J, leaving 17 bases between them. Per the germline V gene, CDR1 is KGHSH and CDR2 is LQKENI. The CDR3 extends over 19 amino acids. The CDR3 region is CASSPPKGALEAGANVLTF. DNA of the CDR3: TGTGCCAGCTCACCACCGAAAGGTGCCCTAGAGGCTGGGGCCAACGTCCTGACTTTC.

The chain uses TRBV7-6 and TRBJ1-1; D is unresolved. The CDR3 covers 14 residues. V lost 5 bases, J lost 2 bases, and 12 bases lay in between. From germline, CDR1 is SGHVS and CDR2 FNYEAQ. DNA for the CDR3: TGTGCCAGCAGCGCCGCGAACTTAAACACTGAAGCTTTCTTT. It translates to CASSAANLNTEAFF.

This chain connects TRBV30 to TRBJ2-3; D is undetermined. There are 15 residues in the CDR3. V lost 2 bases and J 0 bases, leaving 12 bases between the germline ends. Germline loops: CDR1 GTSNPN, CDR2 SVGIG (reference sequence). CDR3 amino acids: CAWSRVLWSTDTQYF. The CDR3 nucleotides are TGTGCCTGGAGTAGAGTCCTTTGGAGCACAGATACGCAGTATTTT.

The chain is built from TRBV6-2 or TRBV6-3 and TRBJ2-7; 9 bases line up with TRBD2. The J segment lost 5 bases and the V segment lost 6 bases, leaving 11 bases of the junction unmatched. CDR3 length equals 15 residues. The germline V gene encodes CDR1 MNHEY and CDR2 SVGEGT. The CDR3 nucleotides are TGTGCCAGCAGCCCACTTAGCGGGGGCGACCACGAGCAGTACTTC. It encodes CASSPLSGGDHEQYF.

The gene calls are TRBV7-9 and TRBJ2-7; D is undetermined. CDR1 and CDR2 (germline): SEHNR, FQNEAQ (reference sequence). V dropped 1 base and J dropped 3 bases, with 19 bases sitting between them. The CDR3 sequence is 17 residues long. The CDR3 DNA follows: TGTGCCAGCAGCTTAGATGGTCCGAATCGGGTGGGCTACGAGCAGTACTTC. Encoded protein: CASSLDGPNRVGYEQYF.

The V and J genes are TRBV19 and TRBJ1-2, with a weak D call TRBD1 (5 bases). Germline V gene lookup returns CDR1 LNHDA and CDR2 SQIVND (reference sequence). Trimming left V 1 base short and J 4 bases short, with 10 bases between. The CDR3 sequence is 14 residues long. The CDR3 is CASSIVRQGYGYTF. CDR3 DNA: TGTGCCAGTAGTATAGTACGGCAGGGCTATGGCTACACCTTC.

The chain employs TRBV4-3 and TRBJ2-7; D perhaps matches TRBD2 (5 bases). This CDR3 spans 14 amino acids. V lost 1 base and J lost 0, with 7 bases in between. Germline CDR1 is LGHNA and CDR2 is YSLEER. Here the CDR3 DNA reads TGCGCCAGCAGCCAAGCTGCGGGCTCCTACGAGCAGTACTTC. Translation gives CASSQAAGSYEQYF.

The chain couples TRBV10-3 to TRBJ1-5, with D maybe TRBD1 (6 bases). Trimming took off 8 bases at V and 11 bases at J, with 19 bases between the two ends. The V gene's germline CDR1 is ENHRY and CDR2 SYGVKD. The CDR3 runs 13 residues. The CDR3 DNA follows: TGTGCCATCGGGGGGGGGCCCCCAGGGGCCCAGCATTTT. Translating gives CAIGGGPPGAQHF.

The rearrangement uses TRBV9 and TRBJ1-2; TRBD1 aligns across 12 bases. CDR3 size: 15 residues. In germline, CDR1 is SGDLS, CDR2 YYNGEE. Trimming removed 2 bases from V and 7 bases from J; junction bases left unmatched: 6. The CDR3 DNA follows: TGTGCCAGCAGCGTGGATCCGGGACAGGGGGCTGGCTACACCTTC. It yields the protein CASSVDPGQGAGYTF.

This clone turned up a few times. The chain carries TRBV7-3 and TRBJ2-2; weak D call: TRBD2 (6 bases). The germline V and J ends were trimmed by 4 bases and 3 bases, with 9 bases remaining between them. Germline V gene lookup returns CDR1 SGHTA and CDR2 FQGTGA. The length of the CDR3 is 14 residues. The CDR3 loop reads CASSSDYYTGELFF. Written as DNA, the CDR3 is TGTGCCAGCAGCTCGGACTACTACACCGGGGAGCTGTTTTTT.

This chain links TRBV5-1 with TRBJ1-4; D possibly corresponds to TRBD1 (5 bases). The germline gives CDR1 SGHRS, CDR2 YFSETQ. V lost 5 bases and J 8 bases, leaving 16 bases between the germline ends. This CDR3 region has 14 residues. DNA of the CDR3: TGCGCCAGCAGTACCCGGGGGGATCAAGAAAAACTGTTTTTT. Its translation: CASSTRGDQEKLFF.

The chain uses TRBV7-9 and TRBJ1-1, with D maybe TRBD1 (6 bases). V was trimmed by 5 bases and J by 6 bases, leaving 22 bases between them. CDR1 SEHNR and CDR2 FQNEAQ come from the germline V gene (reference sequence). This CDR3 is 16 amino acids long. The CDR3: CASSTSTGQLWAEAFF. The CDR3 coding sequence is TGTGCCAGCAGCACCTCGACCGGACAGCTGTGGGCTGAAGCTTTCTTT.

This chain joins TRBV19 and TRBJ2-2; D gene uncertain. The CDR3 spans 13 residues. With 6 bases removed from V and 10 bases from J, the gap between germline ends came to 15 bases. Germline V gives CDR1 LNHDA, CDR2 SQIVND (reference sequence). CDR3 nucleotides: TGTGCCAGTAGCCTAATTAGGTGGGCGGAGCTGTTTTTT. Translated: CASSLIRWAELFF.

J is TRBJ2-7 and V is TRBV3-1 (or the pseudogene TRBV3-2); 10 positions agree with TRBD1. CDR3 size: 15 residues. Germline V gives CDR1 LGHDT, CDR2 YNNKEL (reference sequence). Losses at the gene ends were 1 base for V and 8 bases for J; bases not matched to a gene: 8. The CDR3 protein is CASSQAGTGVGQQYF. In nucleotides, the CDR3 is TGTGCCAGCAGCCAAGCCGGGACAGGGGTAGGGCAGCAGTACTTC.

This chain joins TRBV7-2 and TRBJ1-5, with D maybe TRBD1 (6 bases). V was cut by 0 bases and J by 2 bases, with 8 bases left in between. The CDR3 runs 15 residues. Germline CDR1 SGHTA, CDR2 FQGNSA. Here the CDR3 DNA reads TGTGCCAGCAGCTTAGCGAGGACAGGCAATCAGCCCCAGCATTTT. It translates to CASSLARTGNQPQHF.

V usage is TRBV2 and J usage is TRBJ2-3, with a possible D match to TRBD1 (6 bases). V gave up 6 bases and J gave up 5 bases, with 12 bases separating them. Germline CDR1 SNHLY, CDR2 FYNNEI. The CDR3 is 13 amino acids. The CDR3 sequence: CASRTTGRDTQYF. DNA of the CDR3: TGTGCCAGCAGGACTACAGGGAGAGATACGCAGTATTTT.